This note documents a single T cell receptor beta chain sequence. This sample was included in a study of shared clonotypes between healthy human individuals. V was clipped by 0 bases and J by 9 bases; unmatched bases: 6. Per the germline V gene, CDR1 is SGDLS and CDR2 is YYNGEE. The CDR3 is 15 residues long. Each subset's genomic DNA was shared equally among a number of immunoSEQ plates. Assay used: immunoSEQ multiplex PCR; TCRdb lists only in-frame clones, some missing. The sample lists fewer than 2.5 million clones, roughly 93% occurring once. What was sequenced was naive CD4+ T cells from PBMCs. As to subset: CD45RA+ positively selected. J is TRBJ2-1 and V is TRBV9; 10 bases agree with TRBD2. This receptor was obtained from a man between 18 and 29 years old in good health. Some clones in this sample may be carry-over from other donors' samples. CDR3 sequence reads: CASSVAPAGGPEQFF. Written as DNA, the CDR3 is TGTGCCAGCAGCGTAGCTCCAGCGGGAGGGCCTGAGCAGTTCTTC.